The source of this T cell receptor (beta chain) is a study of neurological immune-mediated disorders. The making of cDNA relied on 5'RACE with 10-nucleotide random UMIs. The yield of each sequencing run was over 180 million TCR-beta sequences from 15-18 subjects. TCRdb called the 5' RACE reads again in MiXCR, with one record for every CDR3 protein. The table includes about 50,000 distinct CDR3 sequences, approximately 10% detected once. PBMCs stored at -80 C, numbering 2 million, were the origin of the unsorted libraries. Points from the study as a whole: The absence of any CDR3 amino acid sequence shared by expanded clones across subjects suggests that repertoires were private in all groups.

This clonotype was observed a single time. The target antigen is unknown. Germline V lookup: CDR1 SEHNR, CDR2 FQNEAQ (reference sequence). The V gene lost 4 bases and the J gene lost 2 bases, with 11 bases spanning the gap. The CDR3 extends over 14 amino acids. V gene TRBV7-9 combines with J gene TRBJ2-5; D is undetermined. Source material: PBMCs. This sequence originates from a man between 65 and 85 years old with HTLV-1-associated myelopathy (HAM/TSP). The CDR3 region has the DNA TGTGCCAGCAGCTCACCATACTCTCAAGAGACCCAGTACTTC. Encoded protein: CASSSPYSQETQYF.